Sequencing of this T cell receptor beta chain was carried out in a study of neoadjuvant anti-PD-1 for oral cavity cancer (dated by TCRdb to the early 2020s). At the level of the whole study: Patients mostly received three to four biweekly doses of nivolumab at 3 mg/kg before curative-intent surgical resection. Under RECIST 1.1, patients with complete response, partial response or stable disease were classed as responders, and patients with progression were classed as non-responders. Patients who did not progress were given a fourth nivolumab dose at about day 43 and had definitive surgical resection on days 50-56. A 33% response rate was observed in the parent correlative cohort, in which approximately 11 patients were included. Results and caveats for the whole study, not just this receptor: Only three patients per response group were included in the TCR analyses, and larger cohorts for validation were called for by the authors. Higher pretreatment blood Treg/Th17 ratios correlated with both higher pretreatment blood TCRbeta clonality and lower post-treatment tumor TCRbeta clonality. After neoadjuvant nivolumab, significantly higher T cell clonality (Gini index) was found within PBMCs in non-responders than in responders.

The time point label of this sample denotes: after neoadjuvant nivolumab, at surgical resection. Patients were newly diagnosed with stage II-IVA oral cavity squamous cell carcinoma and had received no prior systemic or radiation treatment. The cohort consisted of patients with HPV-negative, locally advanced oral cavity squamous cell carcinoma. Peripheral blood mononuclear cells were analyzed directly and were not maintained or expanded in culture. The samples were drawn from a longitudinal correlative study tied to a single-arm phase II trial testing neoadjuvant nivolumab in oral cavity squamous cell carcinoma. Genomic DNA-based TCRbeta sequencing was performed on subject-matched pre- and post-treatment PBMCs and tumors from three responders and three non-responders. Peripheral blood mononuclear cells were drawn once before nivolumab treatment and a second time after treatment, when surgery took place. Genomic DNA was isolated from PBMCs using the Maxwell RSC DNA from Cells kit.

CDR1 and CDR2 (SNHLY, FYNNEI) derive from the germline V gene. From the cysteine through the phenylalanine, the CDR3 covers 15 amino acids. Only the CDR3 DNA is retained, 45 bases long and in frame from the first base. Germline trimming amounts to 4 bases on V and 4 bases on J, with 6 as the count of junction bases outside the gene matches. For deep sequencing, each PBMC sample was run in six replicates, with libraries mostly built from about 500 ng of input genomic DNA. Following the manufacturer's instructions, the team built TCRbeta libraries using the immunoSEQ hsTCRbeta kit. Sequencing of the completed libraries took place using an Illumina NovaSeq 6000 S4 flow cell after they had been pooled to approximately 3 nM. The source study handled its data this way. Raw data preprocessing and quality control were performed with the immunoSEQ Analyzer. The analysis was limited to productive rearrangements, and each clonotype was defined by a unique CDR3 amino acid sequence. Repertoire clonality was estimated as the Gini-Simpson index, which was computed with the R package tcR. Student's t test was used to compare Gini indices, while Pearson correlation assessed associations with tumor size change. TCRdb carries this immuneACCESS record with in-frame sequences only. Its versions omit some clonotypes, under half of them owing to an unresolved V gene in the studies checked, with the rest unexplained. That table gives V, J and clone size, and the DNA gave D and trimming. The sample includes around 13,000 clones, with roughly 70% observed a single time. Of the sample, roughly 2% is held by the ten largest clones.

Details on this clone: The antigen it recognizes is unknown. One base away there is no much larger clone; base qualities are not given.

The TCR sequence derives from a person aged 40-85 years with oral cavity squamous cell carcinoma. The rearrangement combines TRBV2 with TRBJ2-7; TRBD1 aligns with 11 central bases. The sequenced sample was PBMCs, obtained after nivolumab (anti-PD-1) treatment. The DNA is as follows: TGTGCCAGCAGTGCGGCCGGGACAGGGGGGTACGAGCAGTACTTC. Its protein reads: CASSAAGTGGYEQYF.